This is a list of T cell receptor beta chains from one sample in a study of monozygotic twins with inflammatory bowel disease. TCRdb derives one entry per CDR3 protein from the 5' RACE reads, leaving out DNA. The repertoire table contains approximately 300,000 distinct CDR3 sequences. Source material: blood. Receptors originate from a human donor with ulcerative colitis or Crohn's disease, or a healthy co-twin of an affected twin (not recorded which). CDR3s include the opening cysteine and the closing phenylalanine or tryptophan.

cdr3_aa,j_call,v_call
CASSGEQGSSYEQYF,TRBJ2-7,TRBV7-2
CASSLGGTEETQYF,TRBJ2-5,TRBV5-1
CASSLGPGAGETQYF,TRBJ2-5,TRBV7-2
CASSQTGGEQFF,TRBJ2-1,TRBV7-2
CASSYWQGASNEQYF,TRBJ2-7,TRBV6-5
CASSYGQKTDTQYF,TRBJ2-3,TRBV7-2
CSAHGGGLGTDTQYF,TRBJ2-3,TRBV20-1
CASSQTDRDEQYF,TRBJ2-7,TRBV28
CSGKRFSDTEAFF,TRBJ1-1,TRBV20-1
CASSRAGSGTEAFF,TRBJ1-1,TRBV6-2/TRBV6-3
CASSLVLQGDEKLFF,TRBJ1-4,TRBV7-9
CASSSAGNYGYTF,TRBJ1-2,TRBV12-3/TRBV12-4
CASSPQGTSGNNEQFF,TRBJ2-1,TRBV18
CASSILASPGNEQFF,TRBJ2-1,TRBV19
CASSLTFLAGRTDTQYF,TRBJ2-3,TRBV7-3
CASRPYRDYDYEQYF,TRBJ2-7,TRBV5-1
CASRGLKRTGSRVEQYF,TRBJ2-7,TRBV7-2